One T cell receptor beta chain is described in this entry. V was pared by 6 bases and J by 0 bases, with 7 bases of the junction left unmatched. Germline V CDR1 and CDR2: KGHSH, LQKENI. The length of the CDR3 is 16 residues. This table comes from immunoSEQ multiplex PCR, and its TCRdb copy is limited to in-frame clones, with some not included. The data contain 55,000 to 85,000 clones, around 93% of them singletons. These data are taken from a study of OX40 agonist ivuxolimab in advanced cancers. The chain recombines TRBV18 with TRBJ2-1; the match to TRBD2 covers 8 bases. The receptor comes from an adult with an advanced solid tumor such as melanoma, head and neck, liver or kidney cancer. The sample consisted of CD4+ or CD8+ T cells sorted from blood, taken in a trial of the OX40 agonist ivuxolimab. CDR3: CASSGGAGDSYNEQFF. The CDR3 region has the DNA TGTGCCAGCTCCGGGGGAGCGGGAGACTCCTACAATGAGCAGTTCTTC.